Sequencing of this TCR beta chain was carried out in a study of long-term antiretroviral therapy in people with HIV. For the study at large: The 2015 immediate-ART recommendation was preceded by the earliest samples by about a decade. Study-wide results and caveats: At every time point, clones expanded before ART dominated the repertoire.

Remarks on this clone: What it binds is unknown.

The immunoSEQ assay was v3.0, run at survey level. In sequencing, about 35,000-50,000 T-cell genomes per sample were targeted. Using immunoSEQ multiplex PCR, the repertoire was profiled, and TCRdb retains in-frame clones only, with some absent. Among tens of thousands of clones listed, 65% to 90% were seen once. Everyone in the study who had HIV was treated in the United States. The sequencing here drew on unsorted PBMCs, taken 0.3 years after starting antiretroviral therapy. This clonotype was obtained from a man aged 18-30 years with HIV.

Here the CDR3 reads CASSSRGRGEKLFF. CDR3 DNA: TGTGCCAGCAGCTCCAGGGGGCGAGGGGAAAAACTGTTTTTT. The J gene is TRBJ1-4, the V gene TRBV7-9, with 8 positions matching TRBD1. The ends lost 4 bases at V and 8 bases at J; junction bases unmatched: 6. Per germline, CDR1 SEHNR and CDR2 FQNEAQ (reference sequence). CDR3 length: 14 amino acids.